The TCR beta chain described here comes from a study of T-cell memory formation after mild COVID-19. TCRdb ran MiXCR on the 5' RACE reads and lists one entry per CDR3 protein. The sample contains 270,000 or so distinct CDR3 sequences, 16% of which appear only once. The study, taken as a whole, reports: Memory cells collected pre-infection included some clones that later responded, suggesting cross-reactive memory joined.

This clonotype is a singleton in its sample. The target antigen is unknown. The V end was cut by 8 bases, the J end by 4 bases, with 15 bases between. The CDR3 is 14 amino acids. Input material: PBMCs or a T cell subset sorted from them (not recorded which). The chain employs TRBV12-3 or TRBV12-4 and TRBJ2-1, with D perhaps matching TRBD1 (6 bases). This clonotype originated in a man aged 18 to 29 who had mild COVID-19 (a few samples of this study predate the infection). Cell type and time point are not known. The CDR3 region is CASQDSQGYNEQFF. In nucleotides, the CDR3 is TGTGCCAGCCAGGACAGCCAGGGGTACAATGAGCAGTTCTTC.